The 6 T cell receptor beta chains below were found in one sample sequenced in a study of Graves' ophthalmopathy and Graves' hyperthyroidism (dated by TCRdb to 2016 to 2018). Sequencing relied on an Illumina HiSeq 2000. For repertoire sequencing, the TCR beta CDR3 regions were amplified from RNA transcripts. A first-round RT-PCR used HTBI primers with the Qiagen OneStep RT-PCR kit, followed by a second-round multiplex PCR, size selection and purification. Using fastp at Q25 and MiXCR, TCRdb reprocessed the public reads and kept productive beta chains. Every distinct CDR3 protein forms one entry, paired with its most common genes and DNA. For this sample the table gives about 620,000 distinct CDR3 sequences, of which 22% were detected only once. The ten largest account for around 7% of the sample. Sequenced material: peripheral blood. All receptors come from a woman aged 18-29 years with stable Graves' hyperthyroidism. Some clones in this sample may be carry-over from other donors' samples. Donor details come from another sample of the same person, matched by shared clones.

This clonotype was picked up many times. V gene TRBV2 combines with J gene TRBJ1-6; TRBD1 aligns across 7 bases. The V gene end was trimmed by 6 bases and the J gene end by 9 bases; junction bases not matched to a gene: 11. Germline V gene lookup returns CDR1 SNHLY and CDR2 FYNNEI. There are 15 residues in the CDR3. CDR3 protein: CASRGTETLSSPLHF. The CDR3 DNA follows: TGTGCCAGCAGGGGGACAGAGACTCTTAGTTCACCCCTCCACTTT.

This clonotype showed up many times. The rearrangement joins TRBV20-1 to TRBJ1-1; D ambiguous. V lost 5 bases and J 0 bases, leaving 16 bases between the germline ends. The CDR3 runs 15 residues. CDR1 and CDR2 (germline): DFQATT, SNEGSKA (reference sequence). This CDR3 reads CSAADPGDLNTEAFF. CDR3 DNA sequence: TGCAGTGCTGCCGACCCTGGTGATTTGAACACTGAAGCTTTCTTT.

This clonotype has a count of ten or more. This sequence joins TRBV6-5 and TRBJ2-4; 9 nucleotides agree with TRBD1. The germline V gene encodes CDR1 MNHEY and CDR2 SVGAGI. The CDR3 has 16 residues. V dropped 2 bases and J dropped 1; count of bases not matched to a gene: 3. CDR3 nucleotides: TGTGCCAGCAGTTACGCAGGACAGGGGGCCAAAAACATTCAGTACTTC. It yields the protein CASSYAGQGAKNIQYF.

The V gene is TRBV27, the J gene TRBJ1-1; 7 bases line up with TRBD1. This CDR3 region has 14 residues. Germline CDR1 is MNHEY and CDR2 is SMNVEV (reference sequence). The V and J ends lost 5 bases and 5 bases, in that order; junction bases with no gene match: 8. The CDR3 is CASSTRQGTTEAFF. CDR3 bases: TGTGCCAGCAGTACTCGACAGGGTACTACTGAAGCTTTCTTT.

This clonotype was counted at least ten times. The V call is TRBV20-1, the J call TRBJ1-5; D not resolved. Trimming left V 2 bases short and J 4 bases short, with 12 bases between. From germline, CDR1 is DFQATT and CDR2 SNEGSKA (reference sequence). This CDR3 contains 14 residues. For the CDR3, the DNA is TGCAGTGCTAGAAACCCTCCGTCGAATCAGCCCCAGCATTTT. It specifies CSARNPPSNQPQHF.

This clonotype was picked up many times. V and J are TRBV2 and TRBJ2-7; TRBD1 might be the D (5 bases). V was shortened by 6 bases and J by 2 bases, with 8 bases between the two germline ends. The CDR3 covers 12 residues. Germline loops: CDR1 SNHLY, CDR2 FYNNEI. The CDR3 DNA follows: TGTGCCAGCAGAAGACAGACCTACGAGCAGTACTTC. It is translated as CASRRQTYEQYF.